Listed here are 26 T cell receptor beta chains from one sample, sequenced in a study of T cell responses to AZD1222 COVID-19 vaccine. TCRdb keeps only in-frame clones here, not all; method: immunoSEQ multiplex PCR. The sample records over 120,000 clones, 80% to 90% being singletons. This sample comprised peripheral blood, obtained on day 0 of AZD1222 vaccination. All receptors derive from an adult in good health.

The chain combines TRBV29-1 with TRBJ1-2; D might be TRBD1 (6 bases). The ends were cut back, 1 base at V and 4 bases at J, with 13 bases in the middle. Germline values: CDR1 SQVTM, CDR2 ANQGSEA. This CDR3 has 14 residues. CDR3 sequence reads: CSVEGVGGFYGYTF. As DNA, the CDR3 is TGCAGCGTTGAAGGGGTCGGGGGCTTCTATGGCTACACCTTC.

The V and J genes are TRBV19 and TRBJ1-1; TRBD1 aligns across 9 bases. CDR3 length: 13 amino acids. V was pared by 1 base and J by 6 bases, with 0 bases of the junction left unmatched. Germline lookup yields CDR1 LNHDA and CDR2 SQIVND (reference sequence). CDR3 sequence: CASSIGQGAEAFF. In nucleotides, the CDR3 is TGTGCCAGTAGTATAGGACAGGGGGCTGAAGCTTTCTTT.

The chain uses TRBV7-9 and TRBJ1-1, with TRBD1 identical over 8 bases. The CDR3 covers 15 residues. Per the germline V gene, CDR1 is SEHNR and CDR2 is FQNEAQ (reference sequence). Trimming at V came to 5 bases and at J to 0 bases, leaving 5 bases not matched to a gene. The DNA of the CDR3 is TGTGCCAGCAGCCCCCTACAGGGGGTGAACACTGAAGCTTTCTTT. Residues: CASSPLQGVNTEAFF.

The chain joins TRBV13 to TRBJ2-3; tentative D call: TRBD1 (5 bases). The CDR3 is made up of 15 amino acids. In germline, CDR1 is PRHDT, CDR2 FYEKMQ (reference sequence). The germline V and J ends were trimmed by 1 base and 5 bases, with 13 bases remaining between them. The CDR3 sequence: CASSLVGLNRDTQYF. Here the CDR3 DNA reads TGTGCCAGCAGCTTAGTGGGGCTGAACCGAGATACGCAGTATTTT.

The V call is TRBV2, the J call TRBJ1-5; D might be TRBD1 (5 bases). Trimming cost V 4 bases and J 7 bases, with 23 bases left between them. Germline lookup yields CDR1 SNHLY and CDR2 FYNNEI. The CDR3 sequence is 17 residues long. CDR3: CASSGGPLGARGQPQHF. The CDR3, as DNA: TGTGCCAGCAGTGGGGGACCACTGGGAGCAAGGGGACAGCCCCAGCATTTT.

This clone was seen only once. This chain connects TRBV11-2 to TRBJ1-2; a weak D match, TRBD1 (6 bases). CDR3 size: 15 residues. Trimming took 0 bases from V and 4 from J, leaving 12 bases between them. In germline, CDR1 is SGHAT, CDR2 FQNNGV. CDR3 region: CASSLEPGAGYGYTF. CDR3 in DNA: TGTGCCAGCAGCTTAGAACCGGGGGCGGGCTATGGCTACACCTTC.

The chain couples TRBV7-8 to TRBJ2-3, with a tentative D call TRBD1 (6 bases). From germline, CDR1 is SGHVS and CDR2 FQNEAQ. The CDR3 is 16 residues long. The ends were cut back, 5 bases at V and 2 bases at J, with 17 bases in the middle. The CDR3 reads CASSPMEDSLTDTQYF. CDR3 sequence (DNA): TGTGCCAGCAGCCCAATGGAGGACAGCCTCACAGATACGCAGTATTTT.

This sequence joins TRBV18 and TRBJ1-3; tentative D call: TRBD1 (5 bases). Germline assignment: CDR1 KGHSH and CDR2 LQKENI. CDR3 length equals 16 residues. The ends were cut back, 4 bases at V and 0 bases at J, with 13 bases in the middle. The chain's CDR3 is CASSRTGAISGNTIYF. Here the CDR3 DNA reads TGTGCCAGCTCACGCACAGGTGCTATCTCTGGAAACACCATATATTTT.

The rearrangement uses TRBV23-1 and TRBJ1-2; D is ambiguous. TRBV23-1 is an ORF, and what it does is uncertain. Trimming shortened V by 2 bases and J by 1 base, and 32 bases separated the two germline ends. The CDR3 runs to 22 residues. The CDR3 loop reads CASSQLSESRTHHDPCNYGYTF. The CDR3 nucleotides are TGCGCCAGCAGTCAACTATCGGAGTCCCGGACGCACCACGATCCATGTAACTATGGCTACACCTTC.

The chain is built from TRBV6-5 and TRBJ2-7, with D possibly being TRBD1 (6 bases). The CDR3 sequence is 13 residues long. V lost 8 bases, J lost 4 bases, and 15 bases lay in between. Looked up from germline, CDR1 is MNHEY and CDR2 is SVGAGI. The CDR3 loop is CASAPGVGYEQYF. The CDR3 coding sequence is TGTGCCAGCGCCCCAGGGGTTGGGTACGAGCAGTACTTC.

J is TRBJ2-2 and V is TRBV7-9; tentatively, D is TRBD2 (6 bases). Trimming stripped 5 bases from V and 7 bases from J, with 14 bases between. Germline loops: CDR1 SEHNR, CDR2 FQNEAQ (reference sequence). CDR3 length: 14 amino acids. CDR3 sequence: CASSPTTRGGELFF. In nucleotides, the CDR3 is TGTGCCAGCAGCCCGACGACTAGAGGCGGGGAGCTGTTTTTT. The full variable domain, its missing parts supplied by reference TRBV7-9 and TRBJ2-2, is DTGVSQNPRHKITKRGQNVTFRCDPISEHNRLYWYRQTLGQGPEFLTYFQNEAQLEKSRLLSDRFSAERPKGSFSTLEIQRTEQGDSAMYLCASSPTTRGGELFFGEGSRLTVL.

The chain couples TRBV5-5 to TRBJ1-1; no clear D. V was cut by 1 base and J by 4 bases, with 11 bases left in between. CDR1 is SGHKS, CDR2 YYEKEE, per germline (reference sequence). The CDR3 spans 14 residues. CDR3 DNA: TGTGCCAGCAGCTTGAAGTCATTGGGCACTGAAGCTTTCTTT. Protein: CASSLKSLGTEAFF.

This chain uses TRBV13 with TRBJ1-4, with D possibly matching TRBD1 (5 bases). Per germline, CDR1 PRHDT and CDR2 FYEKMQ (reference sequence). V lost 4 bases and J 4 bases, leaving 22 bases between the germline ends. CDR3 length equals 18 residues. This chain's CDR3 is CASSSRYSGASHNEKLFF. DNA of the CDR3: TGTGCCAGCAGCTCAAGATACTCTGGGGCCTCACATAATGAAAAACTGTTTTTT.

CDR3 loop: CASSRVDWGTSANEQFF. The CDR3 DNA reads as TGTGCCAGCAGCCGCGTAGATTGGGGGACTAGTGCCAATGAGCAGTTCTTC. The J gene is TRBJ2-1, the V gene TRBV3-1 (or the pseudogene TRBV3-2); 8 bases are shared with TRBD2. Germline-derived CDR1 and CDR2 are LGHDT and YNNKEL (reference sequence). J lost 6 bases, V lost 4 bases, and 14 bases had no gene match. The CDR3 extends over 17 amino acids.

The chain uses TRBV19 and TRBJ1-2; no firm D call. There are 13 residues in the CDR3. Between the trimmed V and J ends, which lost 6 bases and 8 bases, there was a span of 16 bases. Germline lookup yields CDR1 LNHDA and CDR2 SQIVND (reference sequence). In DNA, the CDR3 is TGTGCCAGTAGACCTGAACCGTTGAAAGGCTACACCTTC. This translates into CASRPEPLKGYTF.

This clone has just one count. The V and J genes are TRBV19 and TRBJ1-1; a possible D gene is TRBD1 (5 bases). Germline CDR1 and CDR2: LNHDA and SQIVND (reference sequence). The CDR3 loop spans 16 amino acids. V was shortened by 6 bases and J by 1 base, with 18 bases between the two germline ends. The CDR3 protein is CASRAGRIMPNTEAFF. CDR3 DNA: TGTGCCAGTAGAGCGGGACGGATCATGCCGAACACTGAAGCTTTCTTT.

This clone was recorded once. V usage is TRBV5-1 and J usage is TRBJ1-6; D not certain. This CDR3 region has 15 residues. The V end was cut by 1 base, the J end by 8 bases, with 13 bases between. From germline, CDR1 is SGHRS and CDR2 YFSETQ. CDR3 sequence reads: CASSLMGVSDSPLHF. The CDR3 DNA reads TGCGCCAGCAGCTTGATGGGCGTATCGGATTCACCCCTCCACTTT.

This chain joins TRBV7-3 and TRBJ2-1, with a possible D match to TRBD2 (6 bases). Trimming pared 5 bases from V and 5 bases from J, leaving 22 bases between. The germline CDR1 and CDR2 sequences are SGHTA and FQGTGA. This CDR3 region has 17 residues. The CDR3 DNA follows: TGTGCCAGCAGCCCAACAGTGCGTGGGGGAGGTCACAATGAGCAGTTCTTC. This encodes CASSPTVRGGGHNEQFF.

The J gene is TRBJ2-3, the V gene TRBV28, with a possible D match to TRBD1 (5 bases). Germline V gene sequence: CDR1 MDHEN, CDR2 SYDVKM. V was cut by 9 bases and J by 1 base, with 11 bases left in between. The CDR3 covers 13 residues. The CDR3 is CASLTGGTDTQYF. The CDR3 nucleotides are TGTGCCAGTCTCACAGGAGGCACAGATACGCAGTATTTT.

The CDR3 here is CASSYGDTGELFF. CDR3 nucleotide sequence: TGTGCCAGCAGTTACGGGGACACCGGGGAGCTGTTTTTT. V is TRBV6-2 or TRBV6-3 and J is TRBJ2-2; D is uncertain. Germline V CDR1 and CDR2: MNHEY, SVGEGT. This CDR3 contains 13 residues. Trimming left V 2 bases short and J 3 bases short, with 4 bases between.

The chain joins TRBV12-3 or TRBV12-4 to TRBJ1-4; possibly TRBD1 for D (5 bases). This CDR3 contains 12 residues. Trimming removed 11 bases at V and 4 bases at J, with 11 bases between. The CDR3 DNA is TGTGCCGCAGGGAGGGGTAATGAAAAACTGTTTTTT. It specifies CAAGRGNEKLFF.

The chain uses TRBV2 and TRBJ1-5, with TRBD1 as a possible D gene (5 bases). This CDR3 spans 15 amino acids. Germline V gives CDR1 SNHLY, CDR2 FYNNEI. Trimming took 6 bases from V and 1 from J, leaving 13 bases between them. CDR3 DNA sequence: TGTGCCAGCAGATGGGACGGATCAAGCAATCAGCCCCAGCATTTT. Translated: CASRWDGSSNQPQHF.

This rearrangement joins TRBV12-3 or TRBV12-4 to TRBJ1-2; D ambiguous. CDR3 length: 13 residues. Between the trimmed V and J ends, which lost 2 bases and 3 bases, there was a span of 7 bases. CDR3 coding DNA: TGTGCCAGCAGTTTATCCTCGGACTATGGCTACACCTTC. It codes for CASSLSSDYGYTF.

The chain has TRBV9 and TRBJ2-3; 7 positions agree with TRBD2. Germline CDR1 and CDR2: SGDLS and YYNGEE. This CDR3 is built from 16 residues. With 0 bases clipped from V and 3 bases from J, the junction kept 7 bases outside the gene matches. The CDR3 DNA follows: TGTGCCAGCAGCGTAGCTGGCGGGAGTGGTACAGATACGCAGTATTTT. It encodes CASSVAGGSGTDTQYF. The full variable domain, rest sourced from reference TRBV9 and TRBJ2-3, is DSGVTQTPKHLITATGQRVTLRCSPRSGDLSVYWYQQSLDQGLQFLIQYYNGEERAKGNILERFSAQQFPDLHSELNLSSLELGDSALYFCASSVAGGSGTDTQYFGPGTRLTVL.

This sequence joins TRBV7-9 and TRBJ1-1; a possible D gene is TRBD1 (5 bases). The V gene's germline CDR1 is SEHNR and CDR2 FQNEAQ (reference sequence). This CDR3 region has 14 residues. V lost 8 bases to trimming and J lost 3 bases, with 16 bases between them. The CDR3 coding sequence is TGTGCCAGCGCTACGGGGCGGGAATACACTGAAGCTTTCTTT. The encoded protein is CASATGREYTEAFF. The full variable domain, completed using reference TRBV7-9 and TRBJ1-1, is DTGVSQNPRHKITKRGQNVTFRCDPISEHNRLYWYRQTLGQGPEFLTYFQNEAQLEKSRLLSDRFSAERPKGSFSTLEIQRTEQGDSAMYLCASATGREYTEAFFGQGTRLTVV.

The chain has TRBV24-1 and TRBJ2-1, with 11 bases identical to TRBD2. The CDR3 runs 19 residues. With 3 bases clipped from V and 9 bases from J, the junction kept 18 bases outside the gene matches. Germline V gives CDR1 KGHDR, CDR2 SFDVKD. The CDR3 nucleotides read TGTGCCACCAGTGATACCAGAAACAGACTAGCGGGATATACATTTGAGCAGTTCTTC. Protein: CATSDTRNRLAGYTFEQFF.